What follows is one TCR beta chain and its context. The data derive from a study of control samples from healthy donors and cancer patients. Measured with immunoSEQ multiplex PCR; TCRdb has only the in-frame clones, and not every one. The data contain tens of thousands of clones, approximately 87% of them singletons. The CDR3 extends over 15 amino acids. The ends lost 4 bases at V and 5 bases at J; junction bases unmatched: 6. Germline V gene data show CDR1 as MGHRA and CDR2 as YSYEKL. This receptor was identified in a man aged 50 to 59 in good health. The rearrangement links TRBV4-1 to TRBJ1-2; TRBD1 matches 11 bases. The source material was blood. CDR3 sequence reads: CASSRDRGTSYGYTF. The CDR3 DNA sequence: TGCGCCAGCAGCCGGGACAGGGGGACCTCTTATGGCTACACCTTC.